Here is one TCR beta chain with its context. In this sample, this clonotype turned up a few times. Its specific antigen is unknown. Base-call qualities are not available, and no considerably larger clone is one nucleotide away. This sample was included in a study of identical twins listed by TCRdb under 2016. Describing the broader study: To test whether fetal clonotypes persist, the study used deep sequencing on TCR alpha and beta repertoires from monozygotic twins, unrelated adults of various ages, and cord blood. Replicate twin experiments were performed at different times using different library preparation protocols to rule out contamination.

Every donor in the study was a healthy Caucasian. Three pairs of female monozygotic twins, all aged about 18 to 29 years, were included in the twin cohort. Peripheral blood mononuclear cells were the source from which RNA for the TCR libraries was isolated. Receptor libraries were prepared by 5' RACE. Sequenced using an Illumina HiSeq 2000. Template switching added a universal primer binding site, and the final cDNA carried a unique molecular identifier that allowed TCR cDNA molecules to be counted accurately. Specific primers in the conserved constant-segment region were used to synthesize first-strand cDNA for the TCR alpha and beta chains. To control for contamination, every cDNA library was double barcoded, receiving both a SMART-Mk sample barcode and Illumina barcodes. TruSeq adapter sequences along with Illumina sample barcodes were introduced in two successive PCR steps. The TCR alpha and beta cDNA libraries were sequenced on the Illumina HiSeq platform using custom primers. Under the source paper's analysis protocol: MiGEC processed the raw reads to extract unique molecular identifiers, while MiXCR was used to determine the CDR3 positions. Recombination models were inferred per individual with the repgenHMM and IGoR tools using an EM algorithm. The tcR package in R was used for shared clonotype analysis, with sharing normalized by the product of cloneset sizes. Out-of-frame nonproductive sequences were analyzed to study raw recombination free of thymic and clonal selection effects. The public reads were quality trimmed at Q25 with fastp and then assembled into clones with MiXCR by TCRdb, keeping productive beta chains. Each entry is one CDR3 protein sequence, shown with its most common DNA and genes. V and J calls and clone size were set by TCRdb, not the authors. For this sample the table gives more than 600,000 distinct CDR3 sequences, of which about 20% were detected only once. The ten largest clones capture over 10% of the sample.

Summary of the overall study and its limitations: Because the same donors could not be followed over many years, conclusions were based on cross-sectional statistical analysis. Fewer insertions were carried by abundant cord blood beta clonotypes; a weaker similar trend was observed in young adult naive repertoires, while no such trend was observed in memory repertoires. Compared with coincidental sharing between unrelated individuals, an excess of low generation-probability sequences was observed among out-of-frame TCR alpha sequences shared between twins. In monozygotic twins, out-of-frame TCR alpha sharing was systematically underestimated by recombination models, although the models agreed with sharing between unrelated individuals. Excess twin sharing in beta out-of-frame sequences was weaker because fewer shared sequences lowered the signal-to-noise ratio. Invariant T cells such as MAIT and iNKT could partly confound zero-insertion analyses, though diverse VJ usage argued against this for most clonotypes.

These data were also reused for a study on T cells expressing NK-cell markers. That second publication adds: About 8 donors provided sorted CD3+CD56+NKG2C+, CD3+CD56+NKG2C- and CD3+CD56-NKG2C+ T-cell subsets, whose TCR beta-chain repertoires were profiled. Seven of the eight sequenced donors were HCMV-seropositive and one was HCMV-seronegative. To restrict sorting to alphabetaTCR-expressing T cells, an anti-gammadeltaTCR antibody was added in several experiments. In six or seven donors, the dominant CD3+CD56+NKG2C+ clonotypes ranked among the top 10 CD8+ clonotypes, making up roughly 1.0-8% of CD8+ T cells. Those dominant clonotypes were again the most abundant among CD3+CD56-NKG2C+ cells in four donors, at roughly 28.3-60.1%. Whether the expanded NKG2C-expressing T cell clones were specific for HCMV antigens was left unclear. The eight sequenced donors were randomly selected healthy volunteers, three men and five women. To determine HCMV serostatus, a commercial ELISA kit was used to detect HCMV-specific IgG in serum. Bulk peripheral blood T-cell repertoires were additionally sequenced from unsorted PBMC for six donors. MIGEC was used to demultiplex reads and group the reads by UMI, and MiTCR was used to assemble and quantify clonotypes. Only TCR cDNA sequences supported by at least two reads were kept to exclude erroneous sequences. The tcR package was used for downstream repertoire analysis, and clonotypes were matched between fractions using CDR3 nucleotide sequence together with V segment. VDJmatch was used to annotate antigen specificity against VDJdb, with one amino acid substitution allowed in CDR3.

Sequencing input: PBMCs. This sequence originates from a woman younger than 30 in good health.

Read as DNA, the sequence is TGCAGTGCCCGGTCAGGGACAGGGGTGAATGAGCAGTTCTTC. This codes for CSARSGTGVNEQFF. Recombination linked TRBV20-1 to TRBJ2-1; TRBD1 agrees with 10 junctional bases. Here V drops 6 bases and J drops 7 bases, and the junction holds 9 bases not matched to any gene. Spanning cysteine to phenylalanine, the CDR3 consists of 14 amino acids. Kept here is only the CDR3 DNA, which spans 42 bases and is read in frame from base 1. The germline V gene (reference sequence) supplies CDR1 DFQATT and CDR2 SNEGSKA.